This T cell receptor (beta chain) stems from a study of blood T cell repertoires in COVID-19. Study-wide context: PBMCs, B-cell-depleted T cells, or T cells were the source of the cDNA or gDNA that made up the material.

This CDR3 is built from 14 residues. V was pared by 1 base and J by 3 bases, with 9 bases between. CDR1 is SGHDN and CDR2 is FVKESK in the germline V gene. Some clones are missing from TCRdb's copy, which holds only in-frame ones; the method was immunoSEQ multiplex PCR. The sample records about 250,000 clones, under 85% being singletons. Seattle patients were enrolled during active infection and followed longitudinally. The sequenced sample consisted of peripheral blood. The clonotype originates from a human donor with COVID-19, enrolled during active disease. The donor label of this sample is uncertain. The chain links TRBV14 to TRBJ1-2; D gene ambiguous. The CDR3 region has the DNA TGTGCCAGCAGCCAAGGAGTTTTGGACTATGGCTACACCTTC. It specifies CASSQGVLDYGYTF.